The text below deals with one TCR beta chain. The antigen remains unidentified. These data originate in a study of cytomegalovirus exposure and HLA in healthy donors. Study-level results: In the analysis, some V segments, TRBV6-2 and TRBV6-3 included, were excluded as indistinguishable.

Primers included in the PCR were 60 Vbeta and 13 Jbeta primers. Clones were read by immunoSEQ multiplex PCR, and TCRdb kept only the in-frame ones, dropping some. The sample's table shows just over 40,000 clones. Everyone who donated was a healthy bone marrow donor. The CDR3 is 15 amino acids. V shed 2 bases and J 4 bases; nucleotides not matched to a gene: 10. CDR1 and CDR2 from the germline V gene are SQVTM and ANQGSEA. The receptor was derived from a man aged 30-40 years in good health and CMV-seronegative. The V call is TRBV29-1, the J call TRBJ1-2; 7 nucleotides match TRBD1. Sequencing input: PBMCs. The CDR3 sequence is CSVEFRDRDVYGYTF. The CDR3 DNA is TGCAGCGTTGAATTCCGGGACAGAGACGTCTATGGCTACACCTTC.